The 5 T cell receptor beta chains given below trace back to one sample, sequenced in a study of regulatory T cells in long-lasting Graves disease. CDR3-region Arm-PCR and iRepertoire HTBI primers produced the TCR beta libraries. TCRdb used MiXCR to reprocess the multiplex PCR reads, holding one entry per CDR3 protein. The sample records about 660,000 distinct CDR3 sequences, 30% being singletons. The time point is: persistent/refractory GD, antithyroid drugs over 5 years with positive TRAb. The TCR library used RNA extracted from PBMCs. The sequencing used peripheral blood mononuclear cells (PBMCs), collected when the disease was refractory, from a patient treated with antithyroid drugs. The receptors were sampled from a female donor with Graves disease.

This clonotype was observed a few times. The V gene is TRBV6-1, the J gene TRBJ2-2, with 9 bases fitting TRBD1. V lost 7 bases to trimming and J lost 7 bases; unmatched junction nucleotides: 10. The germline CDR1 and CDR2 sequences are MNHNS and SASEGT. The CDR3 sequence is 15 residues long. The chain's CDR3 is CASIPAGQGNGELFF. CDR3 DNA: TGTGCCAGCATCCCAGCCGGACAGGGGAACGGGGAGCTGTTTTTT.

The rearrangement links TRBV6-1 to TRBJ1-1; D is uncertain. CDR1 is MNHNS and CDR2 is SASEGT in the germline V gene. The CDR3 totals 14 residues. The ends were cut back, 7 bases at V and 4 bases at J, with 16 bases in the middle. For the CDR3, the DNA is TGTGCCAGCACCCAGGACCGGGCGAGCACTGAAGCTTTCTTT. Its protein product is CASTQDRASTEAFF.

This clonotype showed up many times. The chain recombines TRBV28 with TRBJ1-1, with 12 bases that match TRBD1. J lost 3 bases, V lost 6 bases, and 14 bases had no gene match. The germline CDR1 and CDR2 sequences are MDHEN and SYDVKM. The CDR3 is made up of 18 amino acids. For the CDR3, the DNA is TGTGCCAGCAGCACCTCAGGGACAGGGGGCCCCCGATACACTGAAGCTTTCTTT. Translating it yields CASSTSGTGGPRYTEAFF.

The rearrangement links TRBV12-3 or TRBV12-4 to TRBJ2-7; 7 bases fit TRBD2. Germline trimming cut 6 bases from V and 5 bases from J; bases unmatched to any gene: 4. This CDR3 is 12 amino acids long. The CDR3 bases are TGTGCCAGCAGCAGGACTAGGGACGAGCAGTACTTC. This sequence encodes CASSRTRDEQYF.

This clonotype was seen a handful of times. J is TRBJ1-2 and V is TRBV27; tentatively, D is TRBD1 (5 bases). Trimming pared 5 bases from V and 1 base from J, leaving 20 bases between. Germline values: CDR1 MNHEY, CDR2 SMNVEV (reference sequence). This CDR3 has 17 amino acids. CDR3 amino acids: CASSTRDGVTLNYGYTF. The CDR3 bases are TGTGCCAGCAGTACCCGGGACGGAGTAACACTTAACTATGGCTACACCTTC.